This T cell receptor beta chain is from a study of Ad26.COV2.S vaccination and SARS-CoV-2 variants. Study details: The Ad26.COV2.S arm of the COV1001 trial was where the donor was placed. Ad26.COV2.S given intramuscularly, once or twice 56 days apart. Study-wide points: Vaccinated individuals (as opposed to placebo recipients) had higher spike-specific TCR breadth.

Concerning this clone: Antigen: not known.

The protocol was immunoSEQ multiplex PCR, while the TCRdb copy is restricted to in-frame clones and leaves out a portion. The table shows approximately 340,000 clones, with roughly 85% occurring only once. Stated treatment: some 20 received Ad26.COV2.S at low or high dose, single or two shots; roughly five received placebo; per-sample allocation not given. Vaccine and placebo recipients were sampled on day 63 after the first injection. Vaccination used an Ad26 vector expressing Wuhan-strain SARS-CoV-2 spike. Unmatched junction bases numbered 3, after V lost 4 bases and J lost 5 bases. Germline lookup yields CDR1 SEHNR and CDR2 FQNEAQ (reference sequence). The CDR3 extends over 14 amino acids.

Material: peripheral blood, obtained in a trial of Ad26.COV2.S vaccine versus placebo. The TCR originated in a person between 18 and 60 years old who received the Ad26.COV2.S COVID-19 vaccine or a placebo. The rearrangement joins TRBV7-9 to TRBJ2-3, with TRBD2 matching 10 bases. The CDR3, as DNA: TGTGCCAGCAGCTCCAGCGGGAGGGTAGATACGCAGTATTTT. This encodes CASSSSGRVDTQYF. Drawing the rest from reference TRBV7-9 and TRBJ2-3, the complete variable domain is DTGVSQNPRHKITKRGQNVTFRCDPISEHNRLYWYRQTLGQGPEFLTYFQNEAQLEKSRLLSDRFSAERPKGSFSTLEIQRTEQGDSAMYLCASSSSGRVDTQYFGPGTRLTVL.